This TCR beta chain was recovered during a study of cytomegalovirus exposure and HLA in healthy donors (dated by TCRdb to the late 2010s). General notes on the study: A later analysis indicated that the roughly 120 validation repertoires were generated on the platform also employed for the 650 to 850 repertoires of the first cohort. To predict cytomegalovirus infection status, the study combined high-throughput TCR immunosequencing, statistical association of individual TCRs with disease status, and machine learning. The aim of the study was to test whether cataloging public T cell receptors could identify signatures of past pathogen exposure. In addition to the first cohort of around 670 subjects, a separate validation cohort of 130 or so different subjects was used.

Libraries were made using the immunoSEQ multiplex PCR assay. On the study's bioinformatics: To diagnose cytomegalovirus status from the catalog of TCR beta chain sequences, a statistical classification framework was built. Entries here come from immuneACCESS through TCRdb and include only in-frame sequences with V and J called. Some clones fail to appear in such tables; in the studies checked, an unresolved V gene covers under half of the shortfall, and the cause of the remainder is unknown. V and J calls and clone size are copied from that table; D and trimming were computed from the DNA. This sample holds about 160,000 clones; about 88% were observed only once. The ten largest clones represent 2% to 2.5% of the sample. Concerning this clone: This clone's antigen is unknown. Base qualities are missing; no much larger clone stands one base away.

The paper's findings and limits, for the study overall: In both the original and validation cohorts, the classifier was reported to diagnose cytomegalovirus status with high specificity and sensitivity. In the study, around 150 TCR beta chains were listed as associated with cytomegalovirus. Of the cluster scores, around 95% were above 0 in a later analysis, which found that TCRs clustered in the first cohort also tended to co-occur in the approximately 110 validation repertoires. It was suggested by the authors that the approach could potentially be generalized to other disease states and immunological phenotypes. Across donors, most TCR sequences were observed very rarely, whereas some public TCRs were present in many individuals. A later analysis had no HLA typing for the validation cohort, so co-occurrence there was scored across all 130 or so repertoires. Three of the identified cytomegalovirus-associated TCR beta chains were confirmed in vitro to be specific for cytomegalovirus antigens.

Reading the germline V gene (reference sequence) gives CDR1 LNHDA and CDR2 SQIVND. Spanning cysteine to phenylalanine, the CDR3 consists of 16 amino acids. CDR3 DNA only is kept here, 48 bases in frame from base 1. V is trimmed back by 1 base and J by 4 bases, and the junction contains 8 bases that no gene match accounts for. The donors were included in the validation cohort of over a hundred subjects, a group kept apart from the roughly 700-subject first cohort. Sequencing used PBMCs. This receptor chain uses TRBV19 and TRBJ2-5, and TRBD2 matches 8 of the central bases. The clonotype comes from a woman between 18 and 29 years old in good health and CMV-seronegative. The CDR3 corresponds to CASSIVGGAGGETQYF. The nucleotides read TGTGCCAGTAGTATAGTAGGGGGTGCGGGAGGAGAGACCCAGTACTTC. Outside the CDR3, residues come from the reference TRBV19 and TRBJ2-5 proteins, so the full variable domain is: DGGITQSPKYLFRKEGQNVTLSCEQNLNHDAMYWYRQDPGQGLRLIYYSQIVNDFQKGDIAEGYSVSREKKESFPLTVTSAQKNPTAFYLCASSIVGGAGGETQYFGPGTRLLVL.